This is a list of T cell receptor beta chains from one sample in a study of blood T cell repertoires in COVID-19. Sequenced by immunoSEQ multiplex PCR; TCRdb stores in-frame clones only, minus some. Seen here are under 350,000 clones, 85% to 90% observed once, and the top ten hold over 1%. Sequenced: peripheral blood. Source of these receptors: a man between 65 and 85 years old with acute or convalescent COVID-19. Each CDR3 is given with its conserved first and last residue. D genes are given only for firm matches. Clone size is given for some rows only: seen once, a few or many times, or a class if the clone is expanded.

once	TRBD2	TRBV19	TRBJ2-7	16	TGTGCCAGTAGAACGGGGGGTAGCGGGAAGGCCGGCGAGCAGTACTTC	CASRTGGSGKAGEQYF
NA	NA	TRBV7-2	TRBJ2-1	11	TGTGCCAGCAGTGCGGGGGCAGAGCAGTTCTTC	CASSAGAEQFF
few	NA	TRBV28	TRBJ1-5	14	TGTGCCAGCAGTTTAGCCTACGGTAATCAGCCCCAGCATTTT	CASSLAYGNQPQHF
NA	NA	TRBV18	TRBJ1-1	15	TGTGCCAGCTCACCGGGGGGACGGGAGAACACTGAAGCTTTCTTT	CASSPGGRENTEAFF
NA	TRBD1	TRBV19	TRBJ1-6	15	TGTGCCAGTAGTATGGTGCACAGGGGTAATTCACCCCTCCACTTT	CASSMVHRGNSPLHF
NA	NA	TRBV30	TRBJ1-2	13	TGTGCCTGGAGTGTAATCTCAGGATATGGCTACACCTTC	CAWSVISGYGYTF
NA	NA	TRBV5-1	TRBJ2-2	16	TGCGCCAGCAGCTTGTTCGGGGGTCAGTACACCGGGGAGCTGTTTTTT	CASSLFGGQYTGELFF
NA	NA	TRBV23-1	TRBJ1-3	15	TGCGCCAGCAGTCAATCGCCGGTCGCTGGAAACACCATATATTTT	CASSQSPVAGNTIYF
NA	TRBD1	TRBV28	TRBJ1-5	17	TGTGCCAGCAGTCTCCCCTACCTGCGGCAGGGGGATCAGCCCCAGCATTTT	CASSLPYLRQGDQPQHF
NA	NA	TRBV19	TRBJ2-2	14	TGTGCCAGTAGTATATCGGCGAACACCGGGGAGCTGTTTTTT	CASSISANTGELFF
few	NA	TRBV9	TRBJ1-6	15	TGTGCCAGCAGCGTAGCTCCAGGGTATAATTCACCCCTCCACTTT	CASSVAPGYNSPLHF
NA	TRBD1	TRBV6-4	TRBJ1-1	15	TGTGCCAGCATCCTAACCGGGACAGCTGGATGGGAAGCTTTCTTT	CASILTGTAGWEAFF
few	NA	TRBV28	TRBJ1-5	13	TGTGCCAGCATAAATCTGGGAGGGCAGCCCCAGCATTTT	CASINLGGQPQHF
NA	NA	TRBV27	TRBJ1-2	16	TGTGCCAGCAGTAAACGAACAGGACTAGCTAACTATGGCTACACCTTC	CASSKRTGLANYGYTF
NA	TRBD2	TRBV4-2	TRBJ2-3	15	TGTGCCAGCAGCCAAATAGCGGGGGGGTCAGATACGCAGTATTTT	CASSQIAGGSDTQYF
NA	TRBD1	TRBV19	TRBJ2-7	12	TGTGCCAGTACGGACAGGTCCTACGAGCAGTACTTC	CASTDRSYEQYF
NA	TRBD1	TRBV4-1	TRBJ2-1	14	TGCGCCAGCAGCCAAGATGGTCCCCGGGACAGGGTGTTCTTC	CASSQDGPRDRVFF
NA	NA	TRBV6-2/TRBV6-3	TRBJ1-2	16	TGTGCCAGCAGTTACATCGTCCAGGTACCGGGATATGGCTACACCTTC	CASSYIVQVPGYGYTF
NA	NA	TRBV6-6	TRBJ1-3	15	TGTGCCAGCAGGCAACAGGGAATCTCTGGAAACACCATATATTTT	CASRQQGISGNTIYF
NA	NA	TRBV19	TRBJ1-1	15	TGTGCCAGTAGTATAGAAGGGGGTCGGAGGACTGAAGCTTTCTTT	CASSIEGGRRTEAFF
NA	TRBD2	TRBV5-4	TRBJ2-3	16	TGTGCCAGCAGCATATTAGCGGGGGGGCCTCCAGATACGCAGTATTTT	CASSILAGGPPDTQYF
NA	TRBD1	TRBV15	TRBJ1-2	15	TGTGCCACCAGCAGAGGAGGACAGGGCTACTATGGCTACACCTTC	CATSRGGQGYYGYTF
few	NA	TRBV4-3	TRBJ1-4	17	TGCGCCAGCAGCCAGCACCCGGGTGGGGGCGGGGGTGAAAAACTGTTTTTT	CASSQHPGGGGGEKLFF
NA	TRBD2	TRBV5-5	TRBJ2-1	17	TGTGCCAGCAGCCCAAGACCAGGGACTAGCGGGAGCAATGAGCAGTTCTTC	CASSPRPGTSGSNEQFF
NA	NA	TRBV10-1	TRBJ1-4	15	TGCGCCAGCACCTCTTTGCCCCTACGGAGTTACAAACTGTTTTTT	CASTSLPLRSYKLFF
NA	NA	TRBV6-5	TRBJ1-1	14	TGTGCCAGCAGTCAGGGCCTTCCCGGGACTGAAGCTTTCTTT	CASSQGLPGTEAFF
NA	TRBD2	TRBV24-1	TRBJ2-1	14	TGTGCCACCAGTCTTAGCGGGACCAACAATGAGCAGTTCTTC	CATSLSGTNNEQFF
NA	TRBD1	TRBV6-5	TRBJ2-1	12	TGTGCCAGCAGATTGACAGGGAATGAGCAGTTCTTC	CASRLTGNEQFF
NA	TRBD2	TRBV6-6	TRBJ2-5	14	TGTGCCAGCAGTAAGAGCGGGGCCCAAGAGACCCAGTACTTC	CASSKSGAQETQYF
NA	NA	TRBV9	TRBJ1-3	13	TGTGCCAGCTCCGGGGATTCTGGAAACACCATATATTTT	CASSGDSGNTIYF
NA	NA	TRBV5-5	TRBJ1-2	13	TGTGCCAGCAGCTTGGTACAGGGCTATGGCTACACCTTC	CASSLVQGYGYTF
NA	NA	TRBV7-8	TRBJ2-3	15	TGTGCCAGCAGCTTAGTGGCTAGCGACACAGATACGCAGTATTTT	CASSLVASDTDTQYF
once	NA	TRBV9	TRBJ2-3	16	TGTGCCAGCAGCGTAGGGCCCGGGGGTAGGACAGATACGCAGTATTTT	CASSVGPGGRTDTQYF
NA	NA	TRBV6-2/TRBV6-3	TRBJ2-7	12	TGTGCCAGCAGGCCTACAGGCGGCGAGCAGTACTTC	CASRPTGGEQYF
few	NA	TRBV9	TRBJ2-7	18	TGTGCCAGCAGCGTAGAAAGGAGTTCGGGACATCGACCCTACGAGCAGTACTTC	CASSVERSSGHRPYEQYF
once	NA	TRBV5-4	TRBJ1-6	17	TGTGCCAGCAGCTTGGGGCCAGGGGATTACGGTAATTCACCCCTCCACTTT	CASSLGPGDYGNSPLHF
NA	NA	TRBV28	TRBJ1-3	15	TGTGCCAGCAGTCCAGCGACCCACGATGGAAACACCATATATTTT	CASSPATHDGNTIYF
NA	TRBD1	TRBV15	TRBJ2-3	14	TGTGCCACCAGCAGCGTTAGGGGGCTAGATACGCAGTATTTT	CATSSVRGLDTQYF
NA	TRBD1	TRBV19	TRBJ2-5	16	TGTGCCAGTAGTATTGCTGGACAGGGCCTCCAAGAGACCCAGTACTTC	CASSIAGQGLQETQYF